A single sample gave rise to the 24 T cell receptor beta chains below, sequenced in a study of T cells in Graves' hyperthyroidism and ophthalmopathy. The investigators amplified TCR beta CDR3 regions from RNA transcripts. HTBI primers were employed in a first-round RT-PCR of the TCR CDR3. TCRdb reanalysed the multiplex PCR reads using MiXCR and keeps one entry per CDR3 protein. Of around 600,000 distinct CDR3 sequences in the sample, more than 14% were seen once. Sequencing was performed on blood. The receptors here all came from a woman aged 45-60 years with Graves' ophthalmopathy.

This clonotype was found many times. The V call is TRBV11-3, the J call TRBJ2-1; TRBD2 matches at 8 bases. From germline, CDR1 is SGHNT and CDR2 YENEEA. This CDR3 is 16 amino acids long. V trimming: 4 bases; J trimming: 0 bases; junction bases outside the gene matches: 5. The CDR3 protein is CASSSPGGGSYNEQFF. Written as DNA, the CDR3 is TGTGCCAGCAGCTCCCCCGGGGGGGGCTCCTACAATGAGCAGTTCTTC.

This clonotype occurred many times. The chain carries TRBV27 and TRBJ1-4; D is unresolved. From germline, CDR1 is MNHEY and CDR2 SMNVEV (reference sequence). V shed 8 bases and J shed 4 bases, with 14 bases lying between them. The CDR3 covers 14 residues. The CDR3 DNA reads as TGTGCCAGCGGCATCGACGGCTTTAATGAAAAACTGTTTTTT. Its protein product is CASGIDGFNEKLFF.

This clonotype has more than one count but fewer than ten. The gene calls are TRBV7-9 and TRBJ1-2; D is unclear. This CDR3 comprises 14 residues. V lost 5 bases, J lost 6 bases, and 16 bases lay in between. Germline CDR1 is SEHNR and CDR2 is FQNEAQ (reference sequence). The CDR3 here is CASSPSLSLNGYTF. The CDR3 DNA reads TGTGCCAGCAGCCCATCCCTTTCCCTCAATGGCTACACCTTC.

This chain uses TRBV9 with TRBJ1-2; D gene ambiguous. The CDR3 runs to 15 residues. Trimming left V 0 bases short and J 1 base short, with 10 bases between. Germline CDR1 is SGDLS and CDR2 is YYNGEE. The CDR3 sequence is CASSVAGSFNYGYTF. In nucleotides, the CDR3 is TGTGCCAGCAGCGTAGCTGGCAGTTTTAACTATGGCTACACCTTC.

The J gene is TRBJ2-2, the V gene TRBV30; the D is unclear. The CDR3 runs 11 residues. Trimming cost V 0 bases and J 9 bases, with 5 bases left between them. The germline V gene has CDR1 GTSNPN and CDR2 SVGIG (reference sequence). CDR3 amino acids: CAWSVSRELFF. CDR3 DNA: TGTGCCTGGAGTGTCTCCCGGGAGCTGTTTTTT. Together with reference TRBV30 and TRBJ2-2, the CDR3 gives the full variable domain: SQTIHQWPATLVQPVGSPLSLECTVEGTSNPNLYWYRQAAGRGLQLLFYSVGIGQISSEVPQNLSASRPQDRQFILSSKKLLLSDSGFYLCAWSVSRELFFGEGSRLTVL.

This clonotype was seen more than once but under ten times. The chain couples TRBV5-1 to TRBJ1-2; D is undetermined. V was clipped by 4 bases and J by 6 bases, with 13 bases between them. The CDR3 contains 13 residues. Germline CDR1 and CDR2: SGHRS and YFSETQ. The CDR3 is CASSLTTENGYTF. CDR3 DNA sequence: TGCGCCAGCAGCCTCACTACCGAGAATGGCTACACCTTC.

This clonotype appeared many times. The chain recombines TRBV28 with TRBJ1-1; no clear D gene. The V and J ends lost 5 bases and 6 bases respectively, with 7 bases between them. The CDR3 runs 11 residues. Germline-derived CDR1 and CDR2 are MDHEN and SYDVKM. CDR3 bases: TGTGCCAGCAGTATGATAGCTGAAGCTTTCTTT. It specifies CASSMIAEAFF.

This clonotype has a count of ten or more. The J gene is TRBJ2-3, the V gene TRBV14; 13 positions match TRBD2. The length of the CDR3 is 15 residues. V shed 6 bases, J shed 6 bases, and the junction held 6 bases outside the gene matches. Germline CDR1 SGHDN, CDR2 FVKESK. CDR3 amino acids: CASRKGLAGRDTQYF. In DNA form, the CDR3 reads TGTGCCAGCAGAAAGGGACTAGCGGGAAGGGATACGCAGTATTTT.

There are many counts of this clonotype. The chain has TRBV6-2 or TRBV6-3 and TRBJ2-1; D is undetermined. CDR3 size: 13 residues. Germline CDR1 reads MNHEY; CDR2 reads SVGEGT. Trimming removed 7 bases from V and 7 bases from J, with 14 bases in between. CDR3 coding DNA: TGTGCCAGCACCGAAGGGTTCCTAAATGAGCAGTTCTTC. Its translation is CASTEGFLNEQFF.

The J gene is TRBJ2-3, the V gene TRBV5-1, with TRBD2 matching 9 bases. From germline, CDR1 is SGHRS and CDR2 YFSETQ. Trimming cost V 0 bases and J 4 bases; bases outside gene matches: 9. CDR3 size: 17 residues. CDR3 DNA: TGCGCCAGCAGCTTGGGAGTAGCGGGAGTTGCTTCAGATACGCAGTATTTT. As protein: CASSLGVAGVASDTQYF.

This clonotype was recorded a few times. The genes are TRBV28 and TRBJ2-1; TRBD2 agrees at 9 bases. CDR3 length equals 17 residues. Trimming removed 1 base from V and 0 bases from J; junction bases left unmatched: 4. Germline loops: CDR1 MDHEN, CDR2 SYDVKM. CDR3 in amino acids: CASSLSQGLASYNEQFF. DNA of the CDR3: TGTGCCAGCAGTTTATCCCAGGGACTAGCCTCCTACAATGAGCAGTTCTTC.

A few counts support this clonotype. The J gene is TRBJ1-5, the V gene TRBV19; no definite D call. Trimming cost V 0 bases and J 6 bases, with 9 bases left between them. CDR1 and CDR2 from the germline V gene are LNHDA and SQIVND (reference sequence). The CDR3 spans 14 residues. CDR3 loop: CASSIDRGGQPQHF. The CDR3 DNA follows: TGTGCCAGTAGTATAGACCGCGGTGGTCAGCCCCAGCATTTT.

This clonotype was found many times. The V and J genes are TRBV30 and TRBJ1-2; perhaps TRBD1 as D (6 bases). The CDR3 totals 14 residues. Germline loops: CDR1 GTSNPN, CDR2 SVGIG (reference sequence). The V end lost 3 bases, the J end lost 0 bases, and 11 bases lay between the germline ends. The CDR3 DNA reads TGTGCCTGGAGGGAACAGGGAACTAACTATGGCTACACCTTC. This sequence encodes CAWREQGTNYGYTF.

This clonotype was picked up a small number of times. This chain joins TRBV7-3 and TRBJ2-2; 10 bases agree with TRBD2. The CDR3 is 17 residues long. V lost 3 bases and J lost 6; bases outside the gene matches: 10. Looked up from germline, CDR1 is SGHTA and CDR2 is FQGTGA. This CDR3 is CASSFPSGTSVAGELFF. For the CDR3, the DNA is TGTGCCAGCAGCTTTCCCTCCGGGACTAGCGTAGCCGGGGAGCTGTTTTTT.

There are many counts of this clonotype. The J gene is TRBJ2-1, the V gene TRBV11-3, with D perhaps given as TRBD1 or TRBD2 (7 bases each). This CDR3 spans 17 amino acids. The germline CDR1 and CDR2 sequences are SGHNT and YENEEA. Trimming removed 5 bases from V and 4 bases from J, with 21 bases in between. Here the CDR3 reads CASSRRGGDSLYNEQFF. CDR3 sequence (DNA): TGTGCCAGCAGCCGCAGGGGAGGGGACAGCTTATACAATGAGCAGTTCTTC. Filled out from reference TRBV11-3 and TRBJ2-1, the complete variable domain reads EAGVVQSPRYKIIEKKQPVAFWCNPISGHNTLYWYLQNLGQGPELLIRYENEEAVDDSQLPKDRFSAERLKGVDSTLKIQPAELGDSAVYLCASSRRGGDSLYNEQFFGPGTRLTVL.

V gene TRBV9 combines with J gene TRBJ2-2; 7 bases map to TRBD1. V shed 0 bases and J 4 bases; nucleotides not matched to a gene: 9. This CDR3 comprises 17 residues. Per the germline V gene, CDR1 is SGDLS and CDR2 is YYNGEE. CDR3 sequence (DNA): TGTGCCAGCAGCGTAGAGTTTCGACAGGGCCGCACCGGGGAGCTGTTTTTT. Its protein product is CASSVEFRQGRTGELFF.

This clonotype has at least ten counts. The chain has TRBV24-1 and TRBJ2-1, with 12 nucleotides matching TRBD2. Looked up from germline, CDR1 is KGHDR and CDR2 is SFDVKD. J gave up 10 bases and V 4 bases, and 7 bases lay outside the gene matches. The CDR3 sequence is 15 residues long. As DNA, the CDR3 is TGTGCCACCAGTGACCTAGCGGGAGGGCCTGTAGAGCAGTTCTTC. Translating gives CATSDLAGGPVEQFF.

The chain employs TRBV5-5 and TRBJ1-2, with unresolved D. The CDR3 contains 13 residues. CDR1 SGHKS and CDR2 YYEKEE come from the germline V gene (reference sequence). Trimming cost V 3 bases and J 4 bases, with 10 bases left between them. The CDR3 loop is CASSSSDLYGYTF. DNA for the CDR3: TGTGCCAGCAGCTCATCGGACCTCTATGGCTACACCTTC.

This chain links TRBV6-1 with TRBJ2-1, with 9 positions matching TRBD1. This CDR3 is built from 15 residues. The germline V gene has CDR1 MNHNS and CDR2 SASEGT. Trimming cost V 4 bases and J 7 bases; bases outside gene matches: 8. In DNA, the CDR3 is TGTGCCAGCAGTGGCCGGGACAGGGACCTAAATGAGCAGTTCTTC. It translates to CASSGRDRDLNEQFF.

Ten or more counts support this clonotype. The chain uses TRBV6-1 and TRBJ2-2; 8 nucleotides align to TRBD2. Germline CDR1 is MNHNS and CDR2 is SASEGT. The CDR3 covers 20 residues. V dropped 6 bases and J dropped 1; count of bases not matched to a gene: 19. The CDR3 DNA is TGTGCCAGCAGCCACACTAGCGGAATCCACCGGGGGAAGAACACCGGGGAGCTGTTTTTT. Translated: CASSHTSGIHRGKNTGELFF.

Comment on this clonotype: One junction end disagrees with the germline gene, perhaps due to a read error. CDR3 DNA sequence: TGTGCCAGCAGACCCGGGACAGGGGGCCTCACCGGGGAGCTGCTTTTT. Protein: CASRPGTGGLTGELLF. The rearrangement joins TRBV6-2 or TRBV6-3 to TRBJ2-2; TRBD1 matches at 12 bases. The CDR3 covers 16 residues. CDR1 and CDR2 from the germline V gene are MNHEY and SVGEGT.

V is TRBV18 and J is TRBJ2-2; 10 bases align to TRBD2. The CDR3 has 18 residues. Germline values: CDR1 KGHSH, CDR2 LQKENI. The CDR3 region has the DNA TGTTCCGGCTCACCGACCGGGACTAGCGCCGCGAACACCGGGGAGCTGTTTTTT. The encoded protein is CSGSPTGTSAANTGELFF.

This clonotype was counted a few times. The CDR3 protein is CSARRGRARLADTQYF. The CDR3 DNA reads TGCAGTGCCAGGCGCGGGAGGGCCAGGTTGGCAGATACGCAGTATTTT. The chain has TRBV20-1 and TRBJ2-3, with 9 bases that match TRBD2. J lost 4 bases, V lost 6 bases, and 14 bases had no gene match. This CDR3 spans 16 amino acids. Germline CDR1 reads DFQATT; CDR2 reads SNEGSKA (reference sequence).

Many counts were recorded for this clonotype. V and J are TRBV5-1 and TRBJ2-3, with D possibly being TRBD1 (5 bases). This CDR3 contains 15 residues. V lost 1 base and J lost 1, with 10 bases in between. The germline V gene has CDR1 SGHRS and CDR2 YFSETQ. The CDR3 is CASSLFRVGTDTQYF. CDR3 nucleotides: TGCGCCAGCAGCTTGTTCAGGGTAGGCACAGATACGCAGTATTTT.